This entry describes one T cell receptor beta chain. Its antigen is not yet known. No qualities accompany the bases; no much larger clone lies one base away. The data stem from a study of CD8 T cells in ankylosing spondylitis (dated by TCRdb to the late 2010s). Background for the entire study: T cell receptor beta repertoires were profiled in healthy donors and ankylosing spondylitis patients so that disease-linked TCR variants could be found. Peripheral blood was sampled, and synovial fluid was also collected from ankylosing spondylitis patients. In total, the full study cohort was made up of approximately 99 healthy donors and about two dozen ankylosing spondylitis patients.

General conclusions and limits of the study: Some of the motif variants had been reported before in the synovial fluid and blood of reactive arthritis patients, a finding that suggests common disease-initiation mechanisms. According to the report, matched synovial fluid samples from ankylosing spondylitis patients were significantly enriched for the disease-linked clones. Blood from ankylosing spondylitis patients appeared to be characterized by a TCR beta motif composed of about eight highly homologous amino acid variants. In peripheral blood, the disease-linked clones were found at relatively low frequencies and had a CD8+ phenotype.

Its CDR3 holds 13 amino acids, cysteine through phenylalanine. Only the CDR3 DNA is retained, 39 bases long and in frame from the first base. V is shortened by 6 bases, J by 4 bases, and the region joining them spans 10 bases. Looking up the germline V gene yields CDR1 ENHRY and CDR2 SYGVKD. Data came from an Illumina HiSeq 2500. TCR beta libraries were prepared by quantitative 5'-RACE with molecular barcodes. The authors processed their data as follows. A new computational method, built on a probabilistic model of VDJ rearrangement, was used to identify disease-linked TCR variants. Clones were called with MiXCR by TCRdb after fastp trimmed the public reads at Q25, and only in-frame beta chains were retained. One record per CDR3 amino acid sequence lists the most common genes and DNA. For this entry, the V and J calls and clone size follow TCRdb and not the study's own pipeline. Counted in this sample were 250,000 to 400,000 distinct CDR3 sequences; 11% of them appeared once. The top ten clonotypes cover about 10% of the sample.

In this chain, TRBV10-3 is recombined with TRBJ2-1; the D gene cannot be resolved reliably. Sequenced material: blood, either unsorted or a sorted T cell fraction (not recorded which). This TCR derives from a female donor with ankylosing spondylitis or in good health (not recorded which). The CDR3 corresponds to CAISQDEYNEQFF. The nucleotide sequence reads as follows: TGTGCCATCAGCCAGGACGAATACAATGAGCAGTTCTTC.